The next 8 T cell receptor beta chains were all read from a single sample in a study of STAT5B mutations in CD4+ large granular lymphocyte leukemia. Sequencing used immunoSEQ multiplex PCR; TCRdb keeps in-frame clones, though not all of them. The sample gives about 24,000 clones, 55% to 75% of which show up once; 0.55% to 0.65% is in the top ten. Material for sequencing was CD4+ T cells from blood buffy coats. These receptors originate from a human donor in good health.

The chain recombines TRBV18 with TRBJ2-2; TRBD1 agrees at 8 bases. The length of the CDR3 is 16 residues. V lost 3 bases, J lost 0 bases, and 3 bases stayed unmatched. Germline loops: CDR1 KGHSH, CDR2 LQKENI. The DNA of the CDR3 is TGTGCCAGCTCACCTCAGGGGGCAACGAACACCGGGGAGCTGTTTTTT. Its protein is CASSPQGATNTGELFF.

This chain links TRBV28 with TRBJ1-5; a possible D gene is TRBD1 (5 bases). Germline CDR1 and CDR2: MDHEN and SYDVKM. The CDR3 loop spans 16 amino acids. V was clipped by 3 bases and J by 2 bases, with 14 bases between them. The CDR3 loop is CASSFGRGGGNQPQHF. The CDR3 region has the DNA TGTGCCAGCAGTTTTGGCCGGGGGGGAGGCAATCAGCCCCAGCATTTT.

This clone came up a few times. The chain combines TRBV18 with TRBJ1-2; D remains ambiguous. In germline, CDR1 is KGHSH, CDR2 LQKENI. CDR3 length equals 13 residues. The V end lost 1 base, the J end lost 6 bases, and 9 bases lay between the germline ends. CDR3 amino acids: CASSPREVDGYTF. As DNA, the CDR3 is TGTGCCAGCTCACCACGGGAAGTGGATGGCTACACCTTC.

V and J are TRBV4-2 and TRBJ2-3; TRBD1 might be the D (5 bases). The V end was cut by 0 bases, the J end by 5 bases, with 12 bases between. From germline, CDR1 is LGHNA and CDR2 YNFKEQ. The CDR3 extends over 15 amino acids. This CDR3 reads CASSQEPQGIDTQYF. CDR3 coding DNA: TGTGCCAGCAGCCAAGAACCCCAGGGAATAGATACGCAGTATTTT.

The rearrangement uses TRBV7-8 and TRBJ1-1; a possible D gene is TRBD1 (6 bases). V shed 1 base and J shed 5 bases, with 11 bases lying between them. The CDR3 runs 14 residues. Germline CDR1 is SGHVS and CDR2 is FQNEAQ. Written as DNA, the CDR3 is TGTGCCAGCAGCTTAGGAGGGGGGGGGACTGAAGCTTTCTTT. Its translation is CASSLGGGGTEAFF.

This clone was recorded a few times. V gene TRBV7-6 combines with J gene TRBJ2-7; possible D gene TRBD2, 6 bases. Germline V gives CDR1 SGHVS, CDR2 FNYEAQ. CDR3 size: 13 residues. V was shortened by 6 bases and J by 2 bases, with 11 bases between the two germline ends. CDR3 nucleotides: TGTGCCAGCAGTCCCAGGGAGGCCTACGAGCAGTACTTC. Protein: CASSPREAYEQYF.

The chain carries TRBV15 and TRBJ2-2; D ambiguous. This CDR3 spans 12 amino acids. Germline CDR1 is LNHNV and CDR2 is YYDKDF (reference sequence). Trimming left V 1 base short and J 8 bases short, with 5 bases between. For the CDR3, the DNA is TGTGCCACCAGCAGAGCCGGGGGGGAGCTGTTTTTT. Protein product: CATSRAGGELFF.

V gene TRBV4-1 combines with J gene TRBJ2-1, with 10 bases lining up with TRBD2. The germline V gene encodes CDR1 MGHRA and CDR2 YSYEKL. J was trimmed by 10 bases and V by 1 base; bases with no gene match: 7. CDR3 length equals 15 residues. The CDR3 spells CASSQGSGGVGEQFF. CDR3 coding DNA: TGCGCCAGCAGCCAAGGGAGCGGGGGGGTCGGGGAGCAGTTCTTC.